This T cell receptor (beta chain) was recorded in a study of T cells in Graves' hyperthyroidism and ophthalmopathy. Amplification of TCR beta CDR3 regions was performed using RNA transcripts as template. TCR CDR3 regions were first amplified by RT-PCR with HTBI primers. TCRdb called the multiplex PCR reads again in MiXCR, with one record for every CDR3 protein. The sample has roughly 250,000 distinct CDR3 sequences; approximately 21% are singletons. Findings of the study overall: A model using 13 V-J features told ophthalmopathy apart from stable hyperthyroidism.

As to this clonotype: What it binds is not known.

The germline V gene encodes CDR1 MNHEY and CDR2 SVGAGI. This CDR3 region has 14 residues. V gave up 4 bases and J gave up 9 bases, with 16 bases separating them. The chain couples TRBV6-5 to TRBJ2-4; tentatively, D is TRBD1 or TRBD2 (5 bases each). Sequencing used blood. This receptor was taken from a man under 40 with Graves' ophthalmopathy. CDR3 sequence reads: CASSSRDPQVIQYF. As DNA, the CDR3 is TGTGCCAGCAGTTCCCGGGACCCCCAAGTCATTCAGTACTTC.